This record looks at one TCR beta chain sequence and its context. There are many counts of this clonotype. Its antigen remains unidentified. Per-nucleotide qualities are absent, and no much larger clonotype sits a single base away. These data are taken from a study of blood T cells in healthy people across ages (dated by TCRdb to the mid-2010s). In the study overall: In model experiments, template switching captured about one uniquely barcoded TCR beta cDNA molecule for every two T cells. To avoid experimental bias, donors of different ages were spread randomly across the sequencing lanes. To track age-related changes in TCR beta repertoire diversity, the study relied on deep sequencing normalized with unique cDNA molecular identifiers. Four age groups were formed from the donors: young (average about 17 years), middle-aged (less than 40), aged (approximately 60) and long-lived (approximately 78). Two additional independent replicas of 1 million unique cDNA reads from the same blood draw were analyzed for two donors (one aged 18 to 30 and one aged 80 or older).

The donors were roughly 38 Caucasian individuals from Russia, aged roughly 6 to 95 years, who were systemically healthy. Approximately 9.3 milliliters of peripheral blood were drawn from each donor into EDTA-treated Vacutainer tubes. PBMCs were isolated by Ficoll-Paque density-gradient centrifugation, with at least 6 million obtained per sample. Trizol reagent was used to extract total RNA from PBMCs, with at least 6 micrograms per sample. Naive CD45RAhigh/CD27high T cell percentages were measured by flow cytometry on a PBMC aliquot from every donor. The germline V gene (reference sequence) yields DFQATT for CDR1 and SNEGSKA for CDR2. V was cut back by 1 base and J by 0 bases, leaving a gap of 16 bases between them. Its CDR3 holds 16 amino acids, cysteine through phenylalanine. Kept here is only the CDR3 DNA, which spans 48 bases and is read in frame from base 1. Broader findings and caveats from the paper: Compared with the aged group, the long-lived group had more naive CD4+ T cells, fewer expanded clones and increased TCR diversity, suggesting age selection. Since profiling was done on bulk unsorted PBMCs, naive and antigen-experienced compartments could not be conclusively compared. The percentage of naive T cells measured by flow cytometry correlated strongly with observed TCR beta diversity. Estimates of total diversity based on one million sequenced T cells were considered lower bounds and underestimates. Donor CMV infection status was unknown, potentially confounding age-related changes in expanded clonotypes. Observed TCR beta diversity per million T cells fell roughly linearly with age, and a significant reduction was already apparent by age around 40.

Library generation was performed with 5' RACE. Sequencing used an Illumina HiSeq 2500. A second PCR of roughly 6 to 11 cycles was run with a J-beta primer mix and a sample-barcoded 5' primer. Each TCR beta cDNA molecule received a unique molecular identifier from a template-switch 5' adaptor carrying 12 random nucleotides. Each sample yielded at least 3 million CDR3-containing paired-end reads. All of the RNA was converted into first-strand cDNA using the Mint cDNA synthesis kit, with a TRBC-specific oligonucleotide serving as the primer. All cDNA was treated with uracil-DNA glycosylase and then went through a first 18-cycle PCR with the universal primers M1SS and BC2_uni_R. The source study handled its data this way. For normalization, 1 million high-quality reads, each with a distinct molecular identifier, were randomly selected from each sample. Instead of being binned into consensus sequences, reads that shared molecular identifiers were thrown out. MiTCR, run with a Q25 quality threshold and the strictest error-elimination algorithm, handled CDR3 identification, clonotype clustering and error correction. A nonparametric unseen species model using Euler transformation provided a lower-bound estimate of total TCR beta diversity. TCRdb reworked the public reads: Q25 trimming with fastp, MiXCR clone assembly, productive beta chains retained. CDR3 protein duplicates are merged, each entry listing the most common genes and DNA. These V and J calls originate from TCRdb's pipeline instead of the authors' own analysis. The sample has 1.5 million to 2 million distinct CDR3 sequences on record, roughly 30% of them singletons. The ten largest clonotypes hold roughly 8% of the sample.

The specimen was blood. The chain is assembled from TRBV20-1 and TRBJ2-7; D gene: possibly TRBD2, on 6 matching bases. The TCR originated in a woman between 25 and 40 years old in good health. The DNA reads as follows: TGCAGTGCTAGAGGCCCTCATGTGGAGGGCTCCTACGAGCAGTACTTC. This gives the protein CSARGPHVEGSYEQYF.